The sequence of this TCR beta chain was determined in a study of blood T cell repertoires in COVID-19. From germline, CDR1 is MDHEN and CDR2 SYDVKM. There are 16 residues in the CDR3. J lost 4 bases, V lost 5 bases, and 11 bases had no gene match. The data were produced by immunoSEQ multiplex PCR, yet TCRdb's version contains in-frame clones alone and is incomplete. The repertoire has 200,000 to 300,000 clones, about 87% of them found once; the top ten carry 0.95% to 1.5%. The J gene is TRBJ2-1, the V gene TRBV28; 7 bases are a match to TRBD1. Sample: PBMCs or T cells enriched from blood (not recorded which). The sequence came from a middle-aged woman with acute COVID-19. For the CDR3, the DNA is TGTGCCAGCAGTGAACAACAGGGGTTTTCATACAATGAGCAGTTCTTC. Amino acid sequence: CASSEQQGFSYNEQFF. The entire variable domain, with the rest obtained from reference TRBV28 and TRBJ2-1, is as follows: DVKVTQSSRYLVKRTGEKVFLECVQDMDHENMFWYRQDPGLGLRLIYFSYDVKMKEKGDIPEGYSVSREKKERFSLILESASTNQTSMYLCASSEQQGFSYNEQFFGPGTRLTVL.